Listed below are T cell receptor beta chains from one sample, sequenced in a study of T-cell reconstitution after alpha-beta-depleted transplantation in children. TCRdb fed the PCR reads into MiXCR, producing one record per CDR3 protein. The sample holds roughly 220,000 distinct CDR3 sequences, more than 7.5% seen once. The sample here was PBMCs from the stem cell graft donor, taken from the stem cell graft. These receptors all stem from a human donor who donated a stem cell graft to a child with SCID. Each CDR3 is given with its conserved first and last residue. D genes are given only for firm matches. Where a row states a size, it is once, few, many or the class of an expanded clone; other rows omit it.

D gene	J gene	V gene	clone size	CDR3 length	CDR3 protein	CDR3 DNA
NA	TRBJ1-2	TRBV15	NA	14	CATSRDGQAYGYTF	TGTGCCACCAGCAGAGATGGGCAGGCATATGGCTACACCTTC
NA	TRBJ2-3	TRBV15	few	14	CATSTPGNTDTQYF	TGTGCCACCAGCACCCCAGGGAACACAGATACGCAGTATTTT
TRBD1	TRBJ1-3	TRBV5-1	few	17	CASSFDPTGRFGNTIYF	TGCGCCAGCAGCTTTGACCCGACAGGGCGCTTTGGAAACACCATATATTTT
TRBD2	TRBJ2-3	TRBV7-6	many	13	CASSWGGEDTQYF	TGTGCCAGCAGCTGGGGGGGGGAGGATACGCAGTATTTT
TRBD1	TRBJ2-2	TRBV2	NA	14	CARTGGENTGELFF	TGTGCCAGGACAGGGGGCGAAAACACCGGGGAGCTGTTTTTT
NA	TRBJ2-3	TRBV10-3	many	15	CAISDLTGSTDTQYF	TGTGCCATCAGTGACTTGACAGGTAGCACAGATACGCAGTATTTT
NA	TRBJ1-5	TRBV29-1	many	14	CSVVTGLGNQPQHF	TGCAGCGTTGTAACAGGTCTTGGCAATCAGCCCCAGCATTTT
TRBD1	TRBJ1-6	TRBV4-1	many	17	CASSPPFGTGVNSPLHF	TGCGCCAGCAGCCCCCCATTCGGGACAGGGGTAAATTCACCCCTCCACTTT
TRBD1	TRBJ1-5	TRBV15	many	16	CATSRDSDRDYQPQHF	TGTGCCACCAGCAGAGATTCGGACAGGGACTATCAGCCCCAGCATTTT
TRBD1	TRBJ2-7	TRBV28	many	13	CATSGGPPYEQYF	TGTGCCACTTCAGGGGGACCTCCCTACGAGCAGTACTTC
NA	TRBJ1-3	TRBV5-1	NA	14	CASREQGSGNTIYF	TGCGCCAGCAGGGAACAGGGCAGTGGAAACACCATATATTTT
NA	TRBJ2-3	TRBV20-1	many	14	CSARRALRTDTQYF	TGCAGTGCTAGGAGGGCCTTACGCACAGATACGCAGTATTTT
NA	TRBJ2-2	TRBV29-1	many	13	CSVERGQTGELFF	TGCAGCGTTGAAAGGGGTCAGACCGGGGAGCTGTTTTTT
NA	TRBJ1-1	TRBV5-1	many	11	CASRYDTEAFF	TGCGCCAGCAGGTATGACACTGAAGCTTTCTTT
NA	TRBJ1-1	TRBV20-1	many	13	CSARASEYTEAFF	TGCAGTGCTAGAGCATCTGAGTACACTGAAGCTTTCTTT
NA	TRBJ1-2	TRBV7-9	NA	15	CASSLRFRGDYGYTF	TGTGCCAGCAGCTTACGTTTCAGGGGAGACTATGGCTACACCTTC
NA	TRBJ2-3	TRBV5-1	many	14	CASSLGFEGDTQYF	TGCGCCAGCAGCTTGGGATTTGAGGGAGATACGCAGTATTTT
NA	TRBJ1-1	TRBV6-5	NA	18	CASSYLARGPGPGTEAFF	TGTGCCAGCAGTTACTTAGCCCGGGGGCCGGGGCCGGGCACTGAAGCTTTCTTT
NA	TRBJ1-1	TRBV7-2	many	13	CASSFGMNTEAFF	TGTGCCAGCAGCTTTGGCATGAACACTGAAGCTTTCTTT
TRBD2	TRBJ2-3	TRBV27	many	15	CASSSGAGGIDTQYF	TGTGCCAGCAGTTCTGGCGCGGGGGGCATCGATACGCAGTATTTT
NA	TRBJ1-1	TRBV14	many	13	CASSQAMNTEAFF	TGTGCCAGCAGCCAGGCCATGAACACTGAAGCTTTCTTT
NA	TRBJ2-4	TRBV4-1	many	15	CASSQMGGTRNIQYF	TGCGCCAGCAGCCAAATGGGGGGGACAAGAAACATTCAGTACTTC
NA	TRBJ2-3	TRBV5-1	many	16	CASSPGLGASTDTQYF	TGCGCCAGCAGCCCGGGGCTAGGGGCCAGCACAGATACGCAGTATTTT
TRBD1	TRBJ1-2	TRBV5-8	many	12	CASSWGTASYTF	TGTGCCAGCAGCTGGGGGACAGCCAGCTACACCTTC
NA	TRBJ1-2	TRBV15	NA	11	CATSNLGGYTF	TGTGCCACCAGCAACCTAGGAGGCTACACCTTC
TRBD1	TRBJ2-7	TRBV7-9	NA	14	CASAGQADSYEQYF	TGTGCCAGCGCGGGACAGGCAGACTCCTACGAGCAGTACTTC
NA	TRBJ2-7	TRBV28	many	15	CASSFRGQSRYEQYF	TGTGCCAGCAGTTTCCGAGGGCAGTCCAGATACGAGCAGTACTTC
NA	TRBJ1-3	TRBV9	many	16	CASSSTNRVTGNTIYF	TGTGCCAGCAGCTCCACCAACAGGGTTACTGGAAACACCATATATTTT
NA	TRBJ1-2	TRBV13	many	12	CASSFVHDGYTF	TGTGCCAGCAGCTTCGTACATGATGGCTACACCTTC
NA	TRBJ1-1	TRBV29-1	many	12	CSVTAGATEAFF	TGCAGCGTTACCGCAGGGGCCACTGAAGCTTTCTTT